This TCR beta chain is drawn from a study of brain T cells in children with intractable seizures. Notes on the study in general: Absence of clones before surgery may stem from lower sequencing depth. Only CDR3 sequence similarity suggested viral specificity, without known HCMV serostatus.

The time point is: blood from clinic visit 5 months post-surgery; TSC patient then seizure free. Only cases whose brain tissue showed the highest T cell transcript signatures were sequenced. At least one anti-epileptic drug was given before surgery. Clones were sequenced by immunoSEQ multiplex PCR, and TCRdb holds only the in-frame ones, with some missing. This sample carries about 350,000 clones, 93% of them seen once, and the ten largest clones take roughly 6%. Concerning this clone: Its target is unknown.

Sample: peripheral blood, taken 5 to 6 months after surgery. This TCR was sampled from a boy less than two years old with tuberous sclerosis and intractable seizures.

The CDR3 DNA reads TGTGCCAGTAGGCCGGGACAGAACACCGGGGAGCTGTTTTTT. This translates into CASRPGQNTGELFF. The rearrangement links TRBV19 to TRBJ2-2, with a weak D call TRBD1 (6 bases). Trimming stripped 6 bases from V and 1 base from J, with 9 bases between. The CDR3 contains 14 residues. The germline CDR1 and CDR2 sequences are LNHDA and SQIVND (reference sequence).